This T cell receptor beta chain was profiled in a study of vaccination effects on CD4 cells after COVID-19. Study in general: Pre-vaccine samples were drawn 16 days and one week before the first dose. PBMC cultures contained two million cells per well, approximately 11 IU/ml IL-2 and 10 ug/ml peptides.

In the case of this clone: The antigen is undetermined.

Study conclusions and caveats: The study found marked clonal contraction of infection- and vaccine-induced clones late after vaccination.

The CDR3 consists of 13 residues. V gave up 5 bases and J gave up 1 base, with 8 bases separating them. CDR1 is SGHTA and CDR2 is FQGNSA in the germline V gene. Cultured cells yielded isolated CD4+ T cells after more than nine days. Researchers swapped half the medium for IL-2 medium on both days 3 and 7. Profiled with immunoSEQ multiplex PCR; TCRdb holds only in-frame clones, not every one. The sample lists roughly 64,000 clones; approximately 72% were seen once. V gene TRBV7-2 combines with J gene TRBJ1-1; possible D gene TRBD1, 5 bases. This specimen was CD4+ T cells from PBMCs cultured without peptide, taken before COVID-19 vaccination. This clonotype originated in a human donor who had a prior SARS-CoV-2 infection. CDR3 sequence: CASSVGANTEAFF. CDR3 nucleotide sequence: TGTGCCAGCAGCGTCGGGGCGAACACTGAAGCTTTCTTT.